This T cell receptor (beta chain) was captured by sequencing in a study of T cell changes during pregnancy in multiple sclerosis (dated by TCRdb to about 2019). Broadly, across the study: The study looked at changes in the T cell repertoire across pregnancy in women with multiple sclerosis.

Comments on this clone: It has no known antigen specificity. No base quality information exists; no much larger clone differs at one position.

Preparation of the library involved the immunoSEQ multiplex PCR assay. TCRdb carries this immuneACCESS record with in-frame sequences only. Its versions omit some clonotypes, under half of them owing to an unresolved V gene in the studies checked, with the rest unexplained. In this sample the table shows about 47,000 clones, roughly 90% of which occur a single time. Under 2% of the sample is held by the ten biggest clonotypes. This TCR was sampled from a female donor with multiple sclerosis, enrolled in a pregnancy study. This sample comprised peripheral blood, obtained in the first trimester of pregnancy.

The CDR3 corresponds to CASSASEAYEQYF. At the DNA level, the sequence is TGTGCCAGCAGTGCTTCAGAAGCCTACGAGCAGTACTTC. The receptor chain draws on TRBV6-1 and TRBJ2-7; no confident D gene assignment can be made. The trim is 4 bases for V and 2 bases for J, with a gap of 9 bases between the germline ends. Spanning cysteine to phenylalanine, the CDR3 consists of 13 amino acids. Just the 39-base CDR3 DNA is kept, in frame starting at base 1. The CDR1 and CDR2 encoded by the germline V gene are MNHNS and SASEGT.